This T cell receptor beta chain originates from a study of T-cell reconstitution after alpha-beta-depleted transplantation in children. Per the germline V gene, CDR1 is MNHNS and CDR2 is SASEGT. V was pared by 6 bases and J by 0 bases, with 12 bases between. The CDR3 extends over 15 amino acids. Unique molecular identifiers were incorporated when the TCRbeta library was constructed. TCRdb analysed the PCR reads with MiXCR anew, one entry per CDR3 protein. This sample has roughly 120,000 distinct CDR3 sequences, with about 23% found just once. The sequence derives from a male patient aged 2-10 years who had a stem cell transplant for chronic granulomatous disease, so the T cells may come from the graft donor. The starting material was PBMCs, mostly from graft donor cells, obtained 180 days after TCRalphabeta/CD19-depleted stem cell transplant. The chain combines TRBV6-1 with TRBJ1-3; tentatively, D is TRBD1 (5 bases). The CDR3 loop is CASRQVPNSGNTIYF. The CDR3 DNA reads TGTGCCAGCAGACAGGTTCCCAACTCTGGAAACACCATATATTTT.